This TCR beta chain comes out of a study of CD8 T cells in Susac syndrome. Broader study findings: In its TCR sequencing and HLA analysis, the study acknowledged that the number of individuals was relatively small.

CDR3 size: 16 residues. V lost 5 bases to trimming and J lost 0 bases, with 14 bases between them. Blood CD8+ and CD4+ T cells underwent high-throughput TCR beta sequencing. TEMRA cells were enriched by FACS, while CD8+ and CD4+ T cells were obtained through a negative isolation that was performed magnetically. Comment on this clonotype: Its antigen is not identified.

Random hexamers served to reverse transcribe about 0.5 to 1 ug RNA. TCR beta CDR3 was amplified by immunoSEQ covering 54 Vbeta and 13 Jbeta. MiXCR, run by TCRdb on the immunoSEQ multiplex PCR reads, gives a single entry per CDR3 protein. Counted here are approximately 180,000 distinct CDR3 sequences, 80% to 95% occurring once; the ten biggest clones make up around 0.09%. This chain uses TRBV12-3 or TRBV12-4 with TRBJ2-1; D unresolved. The sample consisted of CD4+ T cells from PBMCs. The source is a human donor with multiple sclerosis. The CDR3 DNA reads as TGTGCCAGCAGTCCACCCGCTCTGAGCTCCTACAATGAGCAGTTCTTC. Protein sequence: CASSPPALSSYNEQFF.